Given below is one T cell receptor (beta chain) in context. What it binds is unknown. A much larger clone is a single base away; this may be a read error. The CDR3 consists of 14 residues. Trimming took off 2 bases at V and 2 bases at J, with 8 bases between the two ends. The sample is drawn from a study of identical twins. With template switching, a universal primer site was added, and the cDNA carried unique molecular identifiers. TCRdb itself ran the 5' RACE reads through MiXCR, one entry per CDR3 protein. The sample gives over 250,000 distinct CDR3 sequences, nearly 9.5% of which show up once; around 7.1% is in the top ten. General study findings and limits: Model-predicted out-of-frame TCR alpha sharing fell below observed values in monozygotic twins. Where out-of-frame alpha sequences were twin-shared, they showed excess low generation probability.

These data were likewise used in another study, on yellow fever vaccine responses in identical twins. Per that paper: Reportedly, twins showed a vaccine T cell response that looked partly convergent and partly personalized.

This chain joins TRBV12-3 or TRBV12-4 and TRBJ2-3; no firm D call. This sequence originates from a woman under 30 in good health. Sequencing input: CD8+ T cells sorted from blood. DNA of the CDR3: TGTGCCAGCAGTTTAAAGGCCCACACAGATACGCAGTATTTT. Its protein product is CASSLKAHTDTQYF.